This is a list of T cell receptor beta chains from one sample in a study of T cells in Graves' hyperthyroidism and ophthalmopathy. TCRdb passed the multiplex PCR reads through MiXCR, listing each CDR3 protein once. In the table there are around 340,000 distinct CDR3 sequences, roughly 14% of which are singletons. The specimen was blood. The source of these receptors is a woman aged 30 to 39 with Graves' hyperthyroidism. Each CDR3 is given with its conserved first and last residue. Fields, in order: V gene, D gene, J gene, clone size, CDR3 length, CDR3 DNA, CDR3 protein. A D gene is named only where the DNA matches it firmly. Clone size is given for some rows only: seen once, a few or many times, or a class if the clone is expanded.

TRBV20-1,NA,TRBJ2-1,many,15,TGCAGTGCAGCGAGAGACTCCTCTCAGGTACCTGAGCAGTTCTTC,CSAARDSSQVPEQFF
TRBV4-3,TRBD2,TRBJ2-3,NA,16,TGCGCCAGCAGCCAAGATCTGGCGGGAGCGGCAGATACGCAGTATTTT,CASSQDLAGAADTQYF
TRBV28,NA,TRBJ2-2,many,13,TGTGCCAGCAGTCAGGAACAGCAGGGGGAGCTGTTTTTT,CASSQEQQGELFF
TRBV11-2,NA,TRBJ2-7,NA,12,TGTGCCGGCAGCTCGGGGAGCTCCGAGCAGTACTTC,CAGSSGSSEQYF
TRBV30,TRBD2,TRBJ2-3,many,16,TGTGCCTGTGAGCGGGATCAACAACGGGTGGCAGATACGCAGTATTTT,CACERDQQRVADTQYF
TRBV27,TRBD1,TRBJ2-2,NA,15,TGTGCCAGCAGTATTGCGGCAGGGGGTATCGGGGAGCTGTTTTTT,CASSIAAGGIGELFF
TRBV28,NA,TRBJ1-1,many,15,TGTGCCAGCAGTGACTTGGCGGGTCCGGACACTGAAGCTTTCTTT,CASSDLAGPDTEAFF
TRBV28,NA,TRBJ1-3,few,16,TGTGCCAGCAGTTTAAGGGTTGGGAGCTCTGGAAACACCATATATTTT,CASSLRVGSSGNTIYF
TRBV5-1,TRBD1,TRBJ2-5,few,15,TGCGCCAGCAGCTATCCGACAGGGTCGGATCAGACCCAGTACTTC,CASSYPTGSDQTQYF
TRBV2,NA,TRBJ1-1,NA,16,TGTGCCAGCAGTGAAAGGGGACCTGATATGAACACTGAAGCTTTCTTT,CASSERGPDMNTEAFF
TRBV29-1,NA,TRBJ2-5,few,10,TGCAGCACGGACGAAGAGACCCAGTACTTC,CSTDEETQYF
TRBV6-1,NA,TRBJ2-1,many,15,TGTGCCAGCAGTGTGACGGGGGATCCCTACAATGAGCAGTTCTTC,CASSVTGDPYNEQFF
TRBV20-1,TRBD2,TRBJ2-1,many,15,TGCAGTGCTAGAGTTTCAGCGGGAGGGGCGGCTGAGCAGTTCTTC,CSARVSAGGAAEQFF
TRBV10-3,TRBD2,TRBJ2-2,NA,14,TGTGCCATCGGGCGGGAGGGCCACACCGGGGAGCTGTTTTTT,CAIGREGHTGELFF
TRBV20-1,NA,TRBJ2-7,NA,13,TGCAGTGCCGAGACCCTTTGGGGGATCGAGCAGTACTTC,CSAETLWGIEQYF
TRBV6-6,NA,TRBJ2-3,NA,15,TGTGCCAGCAGTTACTCGGGATTCCGCCCAGATACGCAGTATTTT,CASSYSGFRPDTQYF
TRBV6-2/TRBV6-3,NA,TRBJ2-5,many,15,TGTGCCAGCAGTTCCTTGGGTAGCGGACAAGAGACCCAGTACTTC,CASSSLGSGQETQYF
TRBV12-3/TRBV12-4,TRBD1,TRBJ1-5,NA,16,TGTGCCAGCAGTTCTCAGGGGGTGGGGAGCAATCAGCCCCAGCATTTT,CASSSQGVGSNQPQHF
TRBV20-1,NA,TRBJ2-1,many,12,TGCAGTGCTAGAAAGTCTCCGGCGGAGCAGTTCTTC,CSARKSPAEQFF
TRBV28,TRBD1,TRBJ2-5,NA,16,TGTGCCAGCAACTCCCTTCCAGGGACAGAGTTAGAGACCCAGTACTTC,CASNSLPGTELETQYF
TRBV7-2,NA,TRBJ2-5,NA,15,TGTGCCAGCAGCCATTACGACAGGTACCAAGAGACCCAGTACTTC,CASSHYDRYQETQYF
TRBV10-3,TRBD1,TRBJ2-3,NA,16,TGTGCCATCAGTGAAGCGGACAGGGCGACCACAGATACGCAGTATTTT,CAISEADRATTDTQYF
TRBV24-1,NA,TRBJ2-1,few,11,TGTGCCACCGGTAACGGCCGCGAGCAGTTCTTC,CATGNGREQFF
TRBV28,TRBD1,TRBJ2-7,once,16,TGTGCCAGCAGTTTAACGTTGGGACAGGGGACCTACGAGCAGTACTTC,CASSLTLGQGTYEQYF
TRBV6-2/TRBV6-3,NA,TRBJ1-2,NA,13,TGTGCCAGCAGAACAGGGATTTCGTCTGGCTACACCTTC,CASRTGISSGYTF
TRBV28,TRBD1,TRBJ2-2,many,16,TGTGCCAGCAGTTTAGATCCAGGGGGCTTAATCGGGGAGCTGTTTTTT,CASSLDPGGLIGELFF
TRBV7-9,TRBD2,TRBJ2-1,few,16,TGTGCCAGCAGCTTAGAACGACGGGAGGTTAGGAATGAGCAGTTCTTC,CASSLERREVRNEQFF
TRBV5-1,TRBD2,TRBJ2-7,NA,14,TGCGCCAGCAGCTTGGGGACTAGAGATTACGAGCAGTACTTC,CASSLGTRDYEQYF
TRBV28,NA,TRBJ2-1,few,13,TGTGCCAGCAGTTCAGCCCTGTCCAATGAGCAGTTCTTC,CASSSALSNEQFF
TRBV5-6,TRBD2,TRBJ2-5,many,17,TGTGCCAGCAGCTGGAGGCTAGCGGGAGTAGGTAGAGAGACCCAGTACTTC,CASSWRLAGVGRETQYF
TRBV6-5,NA,TRBJ2-1,NA,15,TGTGCCAGCAGTTACGAGGCCAAGTGGGGCAATGAGCGGTTCTTC,CASSYEAKWGNERFF
TRBV2,NA,TRBJ1-2,many,13,TGTGCCAGCGTCTCCACACCAAACTATGGCTACACCTTC,CASVSTPNYGYTF
TRBV20-1,NA,TRBJ2-1,many,15,TGCAGTGCTAGAGAAACGGGACTGTCCTACAATGAGCAGTTCTTC,CSARETGLSYNEQFF
TRBV20-1,TRBD2,TRBJ2-1,NA,15,TGCAGTGCTGACAATAGCGGGAGGGTCGGTAATGAGCAGTTCTTC,CSADNSGRVGNEQFF
TRBV29-1,TRBD2,TRBJ2-3,many,15,TGCAGCGTTGGGGGACTAGCGGGAGGAACAGATACGCAGTATTTT,CSVGGLAGGTDTQYF
TRBV6-1,TRBD1,TRBJ2-3,many,17,TGTGCCAGCAGTGAAACAGCGGGACAGGGGTACACAGATACGCAGTATTTT,CASSETAGQGYTDTQYF
TRBV7-2,TRBD1,TRBJ2-7,many,15,TGTGCCAGCAGCTCGACAGGGGGAGCGGTGCGAGAGCAGTACTTC,CASSSTGGAVREQYF
TRBV20-1,TRBD2,TRBJ2-3,many,16,TGCAGTGCTAGAGATAGGAGCGGGAGCAGCACAGATACGCAGTATTTT,CSARDRSGSSTDTQYF
TRBV3-1,NA,TRBJ2-7,many,15,TGTGCCAGCAGCCAAGGACGGAGTACCACCAACGAGCAGTACTTC,CASSQGRSTTNEQYF
TRBV28,TRBD2,TRBJ2-1,many,16,TGTGCCAGTACCCGATTACTAGCGGGAGGGCCTATCGAGCAGTTCTTC,CASTRLLAGGPIEQFF
TRBV25-1,NA,TRBJ2-7,NA,13,TGTGCCAGCAGTGCCCTGGGCACCTACGAGCAGTACTTC,CASSALGTYEQYF
TRBV3-1,NA,TRBJ2-7,few,13,TGTGCCAGCAGCCCCGGGGCCCCCTACGAGCAGTACTTC,CASSPGAPYEQYF
TRBV20-1,NA,TRBJ1-2,many,11,TGCAGTGTCCCAGGGTCCTATGGCTACACCTTC,CSVPGSYGYTF
TRBV7-7,TRBD2,TRBJ2-1,many,14,TGTGCTAGCAGCTTAGCCGGGAGGAACAATGAGCAGTTCTTC,CASSLAGRNNEQFF
TRBV6-5,NA,TRBJ2-7,many,14,TGTGCCAGCAGTTACTCAACTAGGATTGACGAGCAGTACTTC,CASSYSTRIDEQYF
TRBV7-9,TRBD1,TRBJ2-1,few,16,TGTGCCAGCAGCCATACAGGGGTTGGGCTAAACAATGAGCAGTTCTTC,CASSHTGVGLNNEQFF
TRBV12-3/TRBV12-4,NA,TRBJ2-1,NA,12,TGTGCCAGCAGCCCACTCGCACATGAGCAGTTCTTC,CASSPLAHEQFF
TRBV28,NA,TRBJ2-7,many,14,TGTGCCAGCAGTTTAGGGGGTTCGTTTTCCGAGCAGTACTTC,CASSLGGSFSEQYF
TRBV2,TRBD1,TRBJ1-1,many,17,TGTGCCAGCAGTGAAACAGGGGGGTTTCTCATGAACACTGAAGCTTTCTTT,CASSETGGFLMNTEAFF
TRBV27,NA,TRBJ2-1,many,13,TGTGCCAGCAGTCTTGAAGGAGGGAATGAGCAGTTCTTC,CASSLEGGNEQFF
TRBV7-8,NA,TRBJ2-1,NA,14,TGTGCCAGCAGCCCGAGGGACTGGTACAATGAGCAGTTCTTC,CASSPRDWYNEQFF
TRBV28,TRBD1,TRBJ1-2,many,15,TGTGCCAGCAGCTCACCCACAGGGGGAGGATATGGCTACACCTTC,CASSSPTGGGYGYTF
TRBV20-1,TRBD2,TRBJ2-7,few,16,TGCAGTGCTAGATCCGTGACTAGCGGGAGACCGGGCGAGCAGTACTTC,CSARSVTSGRPGEQYF
TRBV7-8,NA,TRBJ1-1,many,14,TGTGCCAGCAGCTCAAGGGGCGGGCACACTGAAGCTTTCTTT,CASSSRGGHTEAFF
TRBV10-2,NA,TRBJ2-1,NA,13,TGCGCCAGCGACCCGGACGGGGGCGGTGAGCAGTTCTTC,CASDPDGGGEQFF
TRBV2,NA,TRBJ2-5,many,14,TGTGCCAGCAGTGGGAGGTCATTCCCGGAGACCCAGTACTTC,CASSGRSFPETQYF
TRBV18,NA,TRBJ2-7,NA,14,TGTGCCAGCTCACCGGCCTCGGAGGGTCTCGAGCAGTACTTC,CASSPASEGLEQYF
TRBV5-1,NA,TRBJ2-3,many,16,TGCGCCAGCAGCTTGGATTCTAGTAGGACGGAAGATACGCAGTATTTT,CASSLDSSRTEDTQYF
TRBV27,NA,TRBJ2-6,NA,14,TGTGCCAGCAAGTTAGACTCTGGGGCCAACGTCCTGACTTTC,CASKLDSGANVLTF
TRBV6-4,TRBD2,TRBJ2-3,NA,16,TGTGCCAGCAGTGACCGACTAGCGGGAGGGCCAGATACGCAGTATTTT,CASSDRLAGGPDTQYF